A selection of T cell receptor beta chains follows, all from one sample in a study of T cells in Graves' hyperthyroidism and ophthalmopathy. Using its own MiXCR run on the multiplex PCR reads, TCRdb lists one record per CDR3 protein. The repertoire holds 540,000 or so distinct CDR3 sequences, with 35% to 55% as singletons. Sequencing input: peripheral blood or thyroid tissue (not recorded which). The receptors derive from an adult woman with Graves' disease, either hyperthyroidism or ophthalmopathy (not recorded which). Both conserved end residues are part of each CDR3. D genes are given only for firm matches. Rows may omit the clone size; those that give it use once, few, many or a size class.

J gene	clone size	V gene	D gene	CDR3 DNA	CDR3 protein
TRBJ1-2	NA	TRBV27	NA	TGTGCCAGCAGTCCCATATTAGTGGGCGGGTACACCTTC	CASSPILVGGYTF
TRBJ1-3	NA	TRBV7-2	NA	TGTGCCAGCAGCGACAGGCTCCTTAGCTATGGCTACACCATATATTTT	CASSDRLLSYGYTIYF
TRBJ1-3	NA	TRBV6-6	TRBD1	TGTGCCAGCAGTTACTCGGGACAGGGGACCTATGGCTACACCATATATTTT	CASSYSGQGTYGYTIYF
TRBJ2-5	NA	TRBV25-1	NA	TGTGCCAGCAGTGAATATGGGGACAATCGGGAGACCCAGTACTTC	CASSEYGDNRETQYF
TRBJ2-7	many	TRBV7-2	NA	TGTGCCAGCAGCTTAGCAAAGGGGGTCGAGCAGTACTTC	CASSLAKGVEQYF
TRBJ1-4	NA	TRBV2	TRBD1	TGTGCCAGCAAGCGGGACAGGAATGAAAAACTGTTTTTT	CASKRDRNEKLFF
TRBJ1-5	many	TRBV20-1	NA	TGCAGTGCTAGAGACAGGGAGGTCATCCAGCCCCAGCATTTT	CSARDREVIQPQHF
TRBJ2-7	many	TRBV6-6	NA	TGTGCCAGCAGCCATCGTCCAAACCGGGGCTCCTACGAGCAGTACTTC	CASSHRPNRGSYEQYF
TRBJ2-2	many	TRBV19	NA	TGTGCCAGTAGTATAAGATTCGGCAATGAGCACACCGGGGAGCTGTTTTTT	CASSIRFGNEHTGELFF
TRBJ1-3	many	TRBV7-6	NA	TGTGCCAGCAGCTTAGGTTCAGGGGACTTCGGAAACACCATATATTTT	CASSLGSGDFGNTIYF
TRBJ1-2	NA	TRBV28	NA	TGTGCCAGTAATATTCCCGGGGGCTATGGCTACACCTTC	CASNIPGGYGYTF
TRBJ1-6	NA	TRBV5-6	NA	TGTGCCAGCAGCTCAGCGCTAGCGGCTAATTCACCCCTCCACTTT	CASSSALAANSPLHF
TRBJ1-5	many	TRBV19	NA	TGTGCCAGTAATGAGGGTGCGAATAGCAATCAGCCCCAGCATTTT	CASNEGANSNQPQHF
TRBJ1-1	many	TRBV5-8	NA	TGTGCCAGCAGCTTGTTGGTCGCCAGGGCCGGTGGCGCTGAAGCTTTCTTT	CASSLLVARAGGAEAFF
TRBJ2-7	NA	TRBV5-1	TRBD2	TGCGCCAGCACTACCTTCCCGGGGGGCTACGAGCAGTACTTC	CASTTFPGGYEQYF
TRBJ2-7	NA	TRBV7-9	TRBD1	TGTGCCAGCAGCTTAGTTGGGACAGCTCAAAGGTTATCCTACGAGCAGTACTTC	CASSLVGTAQRLSYEQYF
TRBJ1-2	NA	TRBV6-5	TRBD1	TGTGCCAGCAGTCAAACCTGGGACAGGGGGCCCTATGGCTACACCTTC	CASSQTWDRGPYGYTF
TRBJ1-2	NA	TRBV11-2	TRBD1	TGTGCCAGCAGCCAGGGGACAGGGGACATCAATGGCTACACCTTC	CASSQGTGDINGYTF
TRBJ1-4	NA	TRBV2	NA	TGTGCCAGCAGTGAGGTTCTACAGGGAAAACTGTTTTTT	CASSEVLQGKLFF
TRBJ1-4	once	TRBV7-2	NA	TGTGCCAGCAGCCCACGATCCCCCGGACCAAATGAAAAACTGTTTTTT	CASSPRSPGPNEKLFF
TRBJ1-6	NA	TRBV9	TRBD1	TGTGCCAGCAGCGACCGGGACAGGGAAGCTTCACCCCTCCACTTT	CASSDRDREASPLHF
TRBJ2-7	NA	TRBV12-3/TRBV12-4	NA	TGTGCCAGCAGTTTCGACGGCAGGGGATTCCAGTACTTC	CASSFDGRGFQYF
TRBJ1-1	once	TRBV29-1	NA	TGCAGCGTTGTTCCTGTGTACAGCAGGAACACTGAAGCTTTCTTT	CSVVPVYSRNTEAFF
TRBJ1-1	NA	TRBV2	NA	TGTGCCAGCAGCGCATGGGGGGACACTGAAGCTTTCTTT	CASSAWGDTEAFF
TRBJ1-4	NA	TRBV3-1	TRBD1	TGTGCCAGCAGCCCTGTCGGCAGGGGGACAACTAATGAAAAACTGTTTTTT	CASSPVGRGTTNEKLFF
TRBJ1-4	many	TRBV7-9	TRBD1	TGTGCCAGCAGCTCCTCCCCCGGGACAGCAAATGAAAAACTGTTTTTT	CASSSSPGTANEKLFF
TRBJ2-7	NA	TRBV7-8	NA	TGTGCCAGCAGCTTGGGGGTCCCGGGGTCGTGGGAGCTCTACGAGCAGTACTTC	CASSLGVPGSWELYEQYF
TRBJ1-2	NA	TRBV3-1	NA	TGTGCCAGCAGCCAACGGACGGGTACCGTTGGCTACACCTTC	CASSQRTGTVGYTF
TRBJ1-5	many	TRBV3-1	TRBD1	TGTGCCAGCAGCCTCCAGGGGGCCGAGCAGCCCCAGCATTTT	CASSLQGAEQPQHF
TRBJ2-3	NA	TRBV10-3	TRBD1	TGTGCCATCAACCCGGGACAGGGAAGGGCTGATACGCAGTATTTT	CAINPGQGRADTQYF
TRBJ2-7	NA	TRBV25-1	NA	TGTGCCAGCAGTCGAGGTTACAACGAGCAGTACTTC	CASSRGYNEQYF
TRBJ2-7	many	TRBV13	NA	TGTGCCAGCAGCCGTTGGGAAGTGGGCTACGAGCAGTACTTC	CASSRWEVGYEQYF
TRBJ1-4	NA	TRBV14	TRBD1	TGTGCCAGCAGCCCCCTAGGGACAGGGCGAGAAAAACTGTTTTTT	CASSPLGTGREKLFF
TRBJ1-5	NA	TRBV15	NA	TGTGCCACCAGCAGAGATCCGGACCAGCCCCGGCATTTT	CATSRDPDQPRHF
TRBJ2-5	once	TRBV7-2	TRBD2	TGTGCCAGCAGTTACTGGGGGGGAGAGACCCAGTACTTC	CASSYWGGETQYF
TRBJ2-6	many	TRBV7-3	NA	TGTGCCAGCAGCTCCTCGGGTTCCCCCGGGGCCAACGTCCTGACTTTC	CASSSSGSPGANVLTF
TRBJ2-7	NA	TRBV5-1	NA	TGCGCCAGCAGCTTGGTTTCGGGGGCCGAGCAGTACTTC	CASSLVSGAEQYF
TRBJ2-5	NA	TRBV6-4	NA	TGTGCCAACGACGAGGGGAGGCCCCAAGAGACCCAGTACTTC	CANDEGRPQETQYF
TRBJ2-2	once	TRBV5-1	TRBD2	TGCGCCAGCAGCCGCGCGGGTCGGGAGGATTCGGGCGAGCTGTTTTTT	CASSRAGREDSGELFF
TRBJ1-2	few	TRBV7-9	NA	TGTGCCAGCAGCTTAGTTGAGGTCTATGGCTACACCTTC	CASSLVEVYGYTF
TRBJ2-6	NA	TRBV9	NA	TGTGCCAGCAGCGTTGGACAGTCTGGGGCCAACGTCCTGACTTTC	CASSVGQSGANVLTF
TRBJ2-7	many	TRBV12-3/TRBV12-4	NA	TGTGCCAGCCGCGTAGCAGGGTCAAACGAGCAGTACTTC	CASRVAGSNEQYF
TRBJ2-7	NA	TRBV13	TRBD1	TGTGCCGGCAGCGGATCCCGGGACAGGGCATACGAGCAGTACTTC	CAGSGSRDRAYEQYF
TRBJ1-6	NA	TRBV20-1	TRBD1	TGCAGTGCTCCGATGGAGGGGGCCCCCAGGAATTCACCCCTCCACTTT	CSAPMEGAPRNSPLHF
TRBJ2-5	NA	TRBV29-1	NA	TGCAGCGGATTAGGGGGTAGCCCTGAAGAGACCCAGTACTTC	CSGLGGSPEETQYF
TRBJ2-7	few	TRBV7-7	TRBD1	TGTGCTAGCAGCTTAGTACAGGGGGACGAGCAGTACTTC	CASSLVQGDEQYF
TRBJ1-5	many	TRBV2	NA	TGTGCCAGCAGTGTCTACGGTGACTATCAGCCCCAGCATTTT	CASSVYGDYQPQHF
TRBJ2-7	many	TRBV2	NA	TGTGCCAGCAGTGAAGACACCTACGAGCAGTACTTC	CASSEDTYEQYF
TRBJ2-5	many	TRBV7-6	NA	TGTGCCAGCAGCTCGACTAGCCAAGAGACCCAGTACTTC	CASSSTSQETQYF
TRBJ1-1	NA	TRBV11-2	TRBD1	TGTGCCAGCAGCCGCAGGGGGAAAGTTGAAGCTTTCTTT	CASSRRGKVEAFF
TRBJ1-2	few	TRBV7-8	TRBD1	TGTGCCAGCAGCCTAAACCAACGAGCGGGACAGGCATACTACACCTTC	CASSLNQRAGQAYYTF